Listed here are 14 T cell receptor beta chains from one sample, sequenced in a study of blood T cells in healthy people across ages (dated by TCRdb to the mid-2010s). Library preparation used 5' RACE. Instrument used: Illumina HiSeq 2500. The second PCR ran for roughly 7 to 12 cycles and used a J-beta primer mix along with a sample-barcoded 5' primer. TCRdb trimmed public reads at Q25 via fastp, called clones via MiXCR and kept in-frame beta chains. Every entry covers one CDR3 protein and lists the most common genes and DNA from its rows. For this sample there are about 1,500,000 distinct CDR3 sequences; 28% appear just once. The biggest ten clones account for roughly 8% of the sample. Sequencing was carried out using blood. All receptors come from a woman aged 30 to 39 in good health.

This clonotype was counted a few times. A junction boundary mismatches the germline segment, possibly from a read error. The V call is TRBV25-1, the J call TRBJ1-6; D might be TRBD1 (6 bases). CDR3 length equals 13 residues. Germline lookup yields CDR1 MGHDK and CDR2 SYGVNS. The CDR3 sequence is CASRPAGDSLLHF. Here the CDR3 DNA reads TGTGCCAGCAGGCCGGCAGGGGATTCACTCCTCCACTTT. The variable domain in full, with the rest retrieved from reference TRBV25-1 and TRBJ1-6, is EADIYQTPRYLVIGTGKKITLECSQTMGHDKMYWYQQDPGMELHLIHYSYGVNSTEKGDLSSESTVSRIRTEHFPLTLESARPSHTSQYLCASRPAGDSLLHFGNGTRLTVT.

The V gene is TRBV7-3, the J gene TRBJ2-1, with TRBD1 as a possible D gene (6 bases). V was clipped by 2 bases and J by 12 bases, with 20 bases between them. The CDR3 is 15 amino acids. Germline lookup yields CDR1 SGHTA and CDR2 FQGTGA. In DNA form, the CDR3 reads TGTGCCAGCAGCTTAGGCAGGGGTTCTTACGATGGGCAGTTCTTC. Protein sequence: CASSLGRGSYDGQFF.

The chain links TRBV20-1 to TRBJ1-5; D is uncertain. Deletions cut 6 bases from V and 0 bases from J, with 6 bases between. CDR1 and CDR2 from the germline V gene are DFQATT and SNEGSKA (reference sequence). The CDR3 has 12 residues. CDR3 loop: CSAGVSNQPQHF. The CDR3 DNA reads TGCAGTGCCGGGGTTAGCAATCAGCCCCAGCATTTT.

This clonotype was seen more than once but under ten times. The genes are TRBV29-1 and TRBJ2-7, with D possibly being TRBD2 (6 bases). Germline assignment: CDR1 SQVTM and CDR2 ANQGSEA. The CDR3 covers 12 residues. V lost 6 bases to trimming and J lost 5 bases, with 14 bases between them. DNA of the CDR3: TGCAGCGTCGGCCGGGAGAGCAACGAGCAGTACTTC. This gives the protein CSVGRESNEQYF.

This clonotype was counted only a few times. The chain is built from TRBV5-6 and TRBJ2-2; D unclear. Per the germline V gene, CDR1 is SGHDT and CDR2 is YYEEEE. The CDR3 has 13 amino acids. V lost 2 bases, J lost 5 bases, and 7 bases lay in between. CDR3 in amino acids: CASSLAWTGELFF. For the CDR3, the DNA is TGTGCCAGCAGCTTAGCGTGGACCGGGGAGCTGTTTTTT.

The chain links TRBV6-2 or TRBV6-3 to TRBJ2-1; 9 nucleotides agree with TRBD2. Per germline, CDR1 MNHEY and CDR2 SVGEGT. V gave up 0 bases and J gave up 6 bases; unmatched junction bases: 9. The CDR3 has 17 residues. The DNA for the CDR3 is TGTGCCAGCAGTTACTCTCCCGCGGGAGGGCCGGGCAATGAGCAGTTCTTC. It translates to CASSYSPAGGPGNEQFF.

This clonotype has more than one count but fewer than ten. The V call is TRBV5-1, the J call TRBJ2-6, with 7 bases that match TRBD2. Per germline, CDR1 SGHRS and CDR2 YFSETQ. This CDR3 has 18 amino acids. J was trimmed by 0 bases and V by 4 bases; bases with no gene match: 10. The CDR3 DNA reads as TGCGCCAGCAGCCCCTTAAGCGGGGAGGGCTCTGGGGCCAACGTCCTGACTTTC. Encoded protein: CASSPLSGEGSGANVLTF.

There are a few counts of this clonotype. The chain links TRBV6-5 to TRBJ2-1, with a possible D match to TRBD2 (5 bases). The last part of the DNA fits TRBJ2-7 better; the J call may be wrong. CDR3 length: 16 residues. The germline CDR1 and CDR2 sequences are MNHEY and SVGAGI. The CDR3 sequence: CASSLTLADSYNEQYF. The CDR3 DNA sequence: TGTGCCAGCAGCCTTACTCTAGCCGACTCCTACAATGAGCAGTACTTC.

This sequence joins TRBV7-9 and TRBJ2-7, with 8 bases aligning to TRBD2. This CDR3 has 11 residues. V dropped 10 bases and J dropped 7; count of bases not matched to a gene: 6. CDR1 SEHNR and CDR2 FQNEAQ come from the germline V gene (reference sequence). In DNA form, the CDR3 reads TGTGCCACCCGGGAGGGTAATGAGCAGTACTTC. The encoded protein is CATREGNEQYF.

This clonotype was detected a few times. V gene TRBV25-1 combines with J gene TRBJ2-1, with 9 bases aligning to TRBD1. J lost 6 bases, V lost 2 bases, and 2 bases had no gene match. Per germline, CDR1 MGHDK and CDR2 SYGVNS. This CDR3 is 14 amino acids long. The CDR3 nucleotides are TGTGCCAGCAGTGAAACAGGGGGCATCAATGAGCAGTTCTTC. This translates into CASSETGGINEQFF.

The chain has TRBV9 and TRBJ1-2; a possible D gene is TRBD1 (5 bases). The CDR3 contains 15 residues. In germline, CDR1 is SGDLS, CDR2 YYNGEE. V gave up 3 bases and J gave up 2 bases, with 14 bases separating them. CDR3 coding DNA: TGTGCCAGCAGCGGTACGGGACGGCCCAACTATGGCTACACCTTC. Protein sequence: CASSGTGRPNYGYTF.

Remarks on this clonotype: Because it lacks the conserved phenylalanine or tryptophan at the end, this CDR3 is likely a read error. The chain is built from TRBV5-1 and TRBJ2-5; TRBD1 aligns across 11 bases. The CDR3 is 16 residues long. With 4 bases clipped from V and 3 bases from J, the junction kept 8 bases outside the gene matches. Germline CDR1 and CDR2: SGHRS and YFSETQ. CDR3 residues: CASSPRRTGGEETQYN. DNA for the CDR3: TGCGCCAGCAGCCCACGGCGGACAGGGGGCGAAGAGACCCAGTACAAC.

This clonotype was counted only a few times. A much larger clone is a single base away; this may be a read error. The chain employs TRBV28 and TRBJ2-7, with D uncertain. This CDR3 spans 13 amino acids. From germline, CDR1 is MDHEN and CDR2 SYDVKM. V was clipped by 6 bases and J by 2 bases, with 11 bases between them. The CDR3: CASRLGSPYEQYF. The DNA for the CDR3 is TGTGCCAGCAGGTTGGGATCTCCCTACGAGCAGTACTTC.

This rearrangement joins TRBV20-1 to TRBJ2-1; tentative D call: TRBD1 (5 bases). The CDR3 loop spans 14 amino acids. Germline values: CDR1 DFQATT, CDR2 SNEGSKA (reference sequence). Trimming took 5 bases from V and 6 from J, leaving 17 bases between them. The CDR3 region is CSAPDSPYRNEQFF. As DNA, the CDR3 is TGCAGTGCTCCAGACAGTCCCTACCGCAATGAGCAGTTCTTC.